The 2 T cell receptor beta chains presented below share a single source sample, sequenced in a study of blood T cell repertoires in COVID-19. Sequencing was performed with immunoSEQ multiplex PCR; in TCRdb, only in-frame clones are kept and a portion is missing. This sample has some 74,000 clones; roughly 84% occur once, and the top ten carry 40% to 45%. Sequenced: peripheral blood. These receptors all stem from an elderly man with acute or convalescent COVID-19.

The chain carries TRBV7-8 and TRBJ1-5; D possibly corresponds to TRBD1 (6 bases). Germline lookup yields CDR1 SGHVS and CDR2 FQNEAQ. This CDR3 is built from 16 residues. V lost 0 bases and J 3 bases, leaving 12 bases between the germline ends. The CDR3 nucleotides are TGTGCCAGCAGCTTAGCCGGGGGGCTTTTCAATCAGCCCCAGCATTTT. Amino acids: CASSLAGGLFNQPQHF.

The chain employs TRBV9 and TRBJ2-3; the match to TRBD1 covers 11 bases. With V trimmed by 3 bases and J by 2 bases, 2 bases remained unmatched. Germline V lookup: CDR1 SGDLS, CDR2 YYNGEE. The CDR3 totals 15 residues. Here the CDR3 DNA reads TGTGCCAGCAGCGGGACAGGGGGCTTCACAGATACGCAGTATTTT. Translation: CASSGTGGFTDTQYF.